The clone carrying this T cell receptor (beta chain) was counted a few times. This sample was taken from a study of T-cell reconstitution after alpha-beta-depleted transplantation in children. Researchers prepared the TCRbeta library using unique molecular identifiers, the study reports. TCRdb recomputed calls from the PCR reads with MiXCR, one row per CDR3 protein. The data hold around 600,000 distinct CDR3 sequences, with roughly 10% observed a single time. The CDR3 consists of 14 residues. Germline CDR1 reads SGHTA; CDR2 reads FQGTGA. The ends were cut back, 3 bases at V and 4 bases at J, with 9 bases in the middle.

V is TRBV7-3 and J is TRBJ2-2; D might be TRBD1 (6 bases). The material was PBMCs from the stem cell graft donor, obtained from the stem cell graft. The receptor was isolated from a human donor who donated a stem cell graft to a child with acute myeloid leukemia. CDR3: CASSFGQTTGELFF. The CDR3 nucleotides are TGTGCCAGCAGCTTCGGACAGACCACCGGGGAGCTGTTTTTT.